The clone carrying this T cell receptor (beta chain) has just a few counts. J gave up 8 bases and V 3 bases, and 7 bases lay outside the gene matches. The CDR3 sequence is 15 residues long. Germline V gene lookup returns CDR1 DFQATT and CDR2 SNEGSKA (reference sequence). TCRbeta library construction was performed incorporating unique molecular identifiers. One entry per CDR3 protein results from TCRdb running MiXCR on the PCR reads. The sample contains around 530,000 distinct CDR3 sequences, 32% of which appear only once. These data originate in a study of T-cell reconstitution after alpha-beta-depleted transplantation in children.

This clonotype was obtained from a human donor who donated a stem cell graft to a child with aplastic anemia. The chain couples TRBV20-1 to TRBJ2-1, with 13 bases identical to TRBD2. This sample comprised PBMCs from the stem cell graft donor, obtained from the stem cell graft. The CDR3 here is CSARPGLAGVHEQFF. Written as DNA, the CDR3 is TGCAGTGCTAGGCCCGGACTAGCGGGAGTCCATGAGCAGTTCTTC.